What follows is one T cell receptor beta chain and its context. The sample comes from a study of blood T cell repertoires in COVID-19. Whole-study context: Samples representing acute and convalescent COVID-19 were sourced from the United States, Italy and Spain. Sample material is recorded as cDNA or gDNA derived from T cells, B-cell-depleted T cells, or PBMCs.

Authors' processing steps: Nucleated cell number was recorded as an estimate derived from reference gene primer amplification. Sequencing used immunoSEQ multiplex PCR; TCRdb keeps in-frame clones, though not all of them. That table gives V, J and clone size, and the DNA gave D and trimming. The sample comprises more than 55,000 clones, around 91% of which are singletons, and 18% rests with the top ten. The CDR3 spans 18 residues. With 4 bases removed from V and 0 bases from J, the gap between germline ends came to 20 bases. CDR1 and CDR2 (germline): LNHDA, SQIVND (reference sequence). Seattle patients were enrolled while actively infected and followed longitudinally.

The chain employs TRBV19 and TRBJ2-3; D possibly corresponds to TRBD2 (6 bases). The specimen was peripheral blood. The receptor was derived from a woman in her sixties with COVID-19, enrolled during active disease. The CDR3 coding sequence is TGTGCCAGTAGTACACGGGACTCGGGTGTGGGAAGCACAGATACGCAGTATTTT. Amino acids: CASSTRDSGVGSTDTQYF.